The 30 T cell receptor beta chains listed next were all sequenced from one sample in a study of Tregs in tolerant kidney transplant recipients. Produced via immunoSEQ multiplex PCR; TCRdb's table is partial and in-frame only. The sample consists of 120,000 or so clones, around nine tenths of them appearing once. The sample taken for sequencing was CD4+ T cells from blood. The receptors here all came from a human donor in good health.

This chain connects TRBV5-4 to TRBJ1-3, with a weak D call TRBD1 (5 bases). Trimming took off 4 bases at V and 2 bases at J, with 13 bases between the two ends. There are 15 residues in the CDR3. Germline V gene lookup returns CDR1 SGHNT and CDR2 YYREEE (reference sequence). In DNA, the CDR3 is TGTGCCAGCAGCCCCGGGGCCATCGCTGGAAACACCATATATTTT. Its translation is CASSPGAIAGNTIYF.

This chain joins TRBV13 and TRBJ2-7, with a weak D call TRBD2 (6 bases). Trimming removed 4 bases at V and 3 bases at J, with 10 bases between. The CDR3 runs to 13 residues. Germline CDR1 is PRHDT and CDR2 is FYEKMQ (reference sequence). The DNA of the CDR3 is TGTGCCAGCAGCTCGGGACTTTTCTACGAGCAGTACTTC. Protein: CASSSGLFYEQYF.

The chain links TRBV5-8 to TRBJ2-1, with D tentatively TRBD2 (6 bases). The V gene's germline CDR1 is SGHTS and CDR2 YDEGEE. The CDR3 covers 17 residues. With 3 bases removed from V and 5 bases from J, the gap between germline ends came to 21 bases. This CDR3 is CASSWRGVKAGDNEQFF. CDR3 coding DNA: TGTGCCAGCAGCTGGCGCGGGGTCAAAGCGGGCGACAATGAGCAGTTCTTC.

The chain combines TRBV7-8 with TRBJ2-7, with 12 bases fitting TRBD1. Germline CDR1 reads SGHVS; CDR2 reads FQNEAQ. The length of the CDR3 is 15 residues. The V and J ends lost 6 bases and 7 bases, in that order; junction bases with no gene match: 10. CDR3 sequence reads: CASSSAGTGGREQYF. The CDR3 coding sequence is TGTGCCAGCAGTTCAGCCGGGACAGGGGGCAGGGAGCAGTACTTC.

The chain uses TRBV18 and TRBJ1-2, with 10 positions matching TRBD1. This CDR3 comprises 14 residues. J gave up 12 bases and V 2 bases, and 9 bases lay outside the gene matches. The V gene's germline CDR1 is KGHSH and CDR2 LQKENI. The CDR3 loop is CASSPEIRQGANTF. The CDR3 DNA is TGTGCCAGCTCACCAGAGATACGACAGGGGGCAAACACCTTC.

This clone was counted once. The chain links TRBV7-2 to TRBJ1-4; D call uncertain. V was pared by 5 bases and J by 0 bases, with 10 bases between. The CDR3 consists of 15 residues. Germline-derived CDR1 and CDR2 are SGHTA and FQGNSA. The CDR3 region has the DNA TGTGCCAGCAGCCCCCGGGGTTCAACTAATGAAAAACTGTTTTTT. Translation gives CASSPRGSTNEKLFF.

The chain carries TRBV20-1 and TRBJ1-1, with D possibly being TRBD1 (5 bases). Per germline, CDR1 DFQATT and CDR2 SNEGSKA (reference sequence). Trimming cost V 3 bases and J 8 bases, with 10 bases left between them. CDR3 length: 11 amino acids. The CDR3: CSASRVAEAFF. The DNA of the CDR3 is TGCAGTGCTAGCAGGGTGGCAGAAGCTTTCTTT.

The rearrangement links TRBV2 to TRBJ2-7; D not resolved. V lost 5 bases to trimming and J lost 2 bases, with 13 bases between them. The CDR3 is 14 amino acids. CDR1 and CDR2 (germline): SNHLY, FYNNEI. The DNA for the CDR3 is TGTGCCAGCAGTAACCGCCGAACCCCCTACGAGCAGTACTTC. Protein product: CASSNRRTPYEQYF.

The chain has TRBV14 and TRBJ2-1; D is unresolved. Trimming removed 0 bases at V and 0 bases at J, with 9 bases between. Germline V gene sequence: CDR1 SGHDN, CDR2 FVKESK. The CDR3 loop spans 16 amino acids. The DNA of the CDR3 is TGTGCCAGCAGCCAAGATCCGGATAGCTCCTACAATGAGCAGTTCTTC. It yields the protein CASSQDPDSSYNEQFF.

V usage is TRBV5-5 and J usage is TRBJ2-7; 15 bases match TRBD2. This CDR3 is built from 16 residues. CDR1 and CDR2 (germline): SGHKS, YYEKEE (reference sequence). V trimming: 4 bases; J trimming: 4 bases; junction bases outside the gene matches: 6. CDR3 nucleotide sequence: TGTGCCAGCAGCGTGGGACTAGCGGGAGGCAAGTACGAGCAGTACTTC. Protein: CASSVGLAGGKYEQYF. Using reference TRBV5-5 and TRBJ2-7 for the parts outside the CDR3, the full variable domain is DAGVTQSPTHLIKTRGQQVTLRCSPISGHKSVSWYQQVLGQGPQFIFQYYEKEERGRGNFPDRFSARQFPNYSSELNVNALLLGDSALYLCASSVGLAGGKYEQYFGPGTRLTVT.

V usage is TRBV2 and J usage is TRBJ2-1, with TRBD2 matching 7 bases. The CDR3 spans 16 residues. V gave up 6 bases and J gave up 3 bases; unmatched junction bases: 11. Germline lookup yields CDR1 SNHLY and CDR2 FYNNEI. For the CDR3, the DNA is TGTGCCAGCAGCCCCCCGGGACTACCGTTCTACAATGAGCAGTTCTTC. This translates into CASSPPGLPFYNEQFF.

In its sample, this clone was seen a few times. The V and J genes are TRBV29-1 and TRBJ1-6; D perhaps matches TRBD1 (5 bases). CDR1 and CDR2 from the germline V gene are SQVTM and ANQGSEA. CDR3 length: 12 amino acids. V gave up 7 bases and J gave up 6 bases, with 10 bases separating them. CDR3 DNA sequence: TGCAGCGCTGGGGACGGTAATTCACCCCTCCACTTT. Its translation is CSAGDGNSPLHF.

The rearrangement links TRBV20-1 to TRBJ2-7, with TRBD1 as a possible D gene (6 bases). The CDR3 length is 11 residues. Germline V lookup: CDR1 DFQATT, CDR2 SNEGSKA (reference sequence). V was shortened by 6 bases and J by 12 bases, with 18 bases between the two germline ends. This CDR3 is CSAINTGRAYF. CDR3 sequence (DNA): TGCAGTGCCATCAACACAGGGCGAGCGTACTTC.

The gene calls are TRBV11-1 and TRBJ1-2; D is possibly TRBD1 (5 bases). The CDR3 is 15 residues long. Germline CDR1 SGHAT, CDR2 FQDESV (reference sequence). Trimming removed 5 bases from V and 2 bases from J, with 15 bases in between. CDR3: CASSLRVSGNYGYTF. CDR3 nucleotide sequence: TGTGCCAGCAGCCTCAGGGTATCGGGGAACTATGGCTACACCTTC.

In regard to this clone: The same CDR3 is also encoded by other DNA sequences in this sample. This chain connects TRBV7-9 to TRBJ2-5; 7 positions match TRBD1. There are 15 residues in the CDR3. Germline V lookup: CDR1 SEHNR, CDR2 FQNEAQ (reference sequence). The J segment lost 2 bases and the V segment lost 5 bases, leaving 8 bases of the junction unmatched. CDR3 residues: CASSEDRAAQETQYF. The CDR3 nucleotides read TGTGCCAGCAGCGAAGACAGGGCCGCGCAAGAGACCCAGTACTTC.

The chain is built from TRBV6-1 and TRBJ1-5; 9 bases align to TRBD1. The CDR3 is 15 residues long. J gave up 2 bases and V 3 bases, and 2 bases lay outside the gene matches. In germline, CDR1 is MNHNS, CDR2 SASEGT. The DNA for the CDR3 is TGTGCCAGCAGTGACCGGACAGGGGGCAATCAGCCCCAGCATTTT. Its protein is CASSDRTGGNQPQHF.

CDR3 coding DNA: TGTGCCAGCAGCAAACGGGCGCGGATTCCCGGTGGCTACACCTTC. Residues: CASSKRARIPGGYTF. V usage is TRBV21-1 and J usage is TRBJ1-2. TRBV21-1 has pseudogene status. The CDR3 spans 15 residues.

V usage is TRBV5-4 and J usage is TRBJ2-2, with D perhaps TRBD1 (6 bases). Trimming cost V 3 bases and J 1 base, with 19 bases left between them. This CDR3 region has 18 residues. Germline V gene data show CDR1 as SGHNT and CDR2 as YYREEE (reference sequence). In nucleotides, the CDR3 is TGTGCCAGCAGCTACTCCGGGACACTGGGGGTGAACACCGGGGAGCTGTTTTTT. Its translation is CASSYSGTLGVNTGELFF.

This chain uses TRBV7-2 with TRBJ2-2; perhaps TRBD2 as D (6 bases). CDR1 and CDR2 from the germline V gene are SGHTA and FQGNSA. This CDR3 spans 15 amino acids. The ends were cut back, 3 bases at V and 7 bases at J, with 15 bases in the middle. The CDR3 nucleotides read TGTGCCAGCAGCTTTCAAGGAGGGCTCATCGGGGAGCTGTTTTTT. Amino acids: CASSFQGGLIGELFF.

The V and J genes are TRBV4-1 and TRBJ2-1; 13 bases line up with TRBD2. J lost 3 bases, V lost 2 bases, and 7 bases had no gene match. Germline V gene lookup returns CDR1 MGHRA and CDR2 YSYEKL. The CDR3 has 18 amino acids. In nucleotides, the CDR3 is TGCGCCAGCAGCCAACGCGGACTAGCGGGAGAGGGCTACAATGAGCAGTTCTTC. Protein: CASSQRGLAGEGYNEQFF.

The rearrangement joins TRBV11-2 to TRBJ2-7; D is perhaps TRBD2 (6 bases). Trimming took 8 bases from V and 2 from J, leaving 16 bases between them. From germline, CDR1 is SGHAT and CDR2 FQNNGV. The CDR3 covers 14 residues. The CDR3 loop reads CASRLRAGTYEQYF. The DNA for the CDR3 is TGTGCCAGCCGTCTCCGGGCGGGGACCTACGAGCAGTACTTC.

The J gene is TRBJ2-1, the V gene TRBV15, with TRBD2 identical over 7 bases. V shed 2 bases, J shed 4 bases, and the junction held 8 bases outside the gene matches. Germline V CDR1 and CDR2: LNHNV, YYDKDF (reference sequence). This CDR3 is built from 16 residues. This CDR3 reads CATSRPGLQYYNEQFF. The CDR3 coding sequence is TGTGCCACCAGCAGACCGGGACTACAGTATTACAATGAGCAGTTCTTC.

This clone was observed once. The chain employs TRBV6-5 and TRBJ1-5, with TRBD1 as a possible D gene (6 bases). V gave up 8 bases and J gave up 0 bases, with 11 bases separating them. The CDR3 has 14 amino acids. CDR1 and CDR2 (germline): MNHEY, SVGAGI. The CDR3 DNA reads TGTGCCAGCGGGCAGACAGGTAGCAATCAGCCCCAGCATTTT. Encoded protein: CASGQTGSNQPQHF.

As regards this clone: The junction and the germline gene differ at one end; a read error may be behind it. V is TRBV11-3 and J is TRBJ2-1; TRBD1 is a possible D gene (6 bases). This CDR3 has 13 residues. CDR1 is SGHNT and CDR2 is YENEEA in the germline V gene. For the CDR3, the DNA is TGTGCCAGCAGCCTAGAGGACAGTATAACCCAGTTCTTC. Its protein product is CASSLEDSITQFF.

CDR3 sequence (DNA): TGTGCCAGCCGGGGCGCGGGGGCGTTGGGAAACACCATATATTTT. Residues: CASRGAGALGNTIYF. V is TRBV6-6 and J is TRBJ1-3, with D possibly being TRBD1 (6 bases). The V end was cut by 8 bases, the J end by 4 bases, with 18 bases between. Germline V lookup: CDR1 MNHNY, CDR2 SVGAGI (reference sequence). This CDR3 region has 15 residues.

The V gene is TRBV15, the J gene TRBJ2-1; 7 bases agree with TRBD1. The length of the CDR3 is 16 residues. The trim removed 5 bases at V and 0 bases at J, leaving 7 bases unmatched. The germline CDR1 and CDR2 sequences are LNHNV and YYDKDF (reference sequence). The CDR3 reads CATSLPGQASYNEQFF. In DNA form, the CDR3 reads TGTGCCACCAGCTTACCTGGACAGGCCTCCTACAATGAGCAGTTCTTC.

The V call is TRBV18, the J call TRBJ2-7, with 7 bases matching TRBD2. The CDR3 is made up of 18 amino acids. Looked up from germline, CDR1 is KGHSH and CDR2 is LQKENI. The junction had 18 bases not matched to a gene; V was cut back by 6 bases and J by 1 base. This chain's CDR3 is CASSGLSGARPISYEQYF. The CDR3, as DNA: TGTGCCAGCTCTGGACTAAGCGGGGCGCGGCCTATATCCTACGAGCAGTACTTC.

V and J are TRBV7-9 and TRBJ1-4; D is unclear. From germline, CDR1 is SEHNR and CDR2 FQNEAQ (reference sequence). V lost 0 bases, J lost 11 bases, and 13 bases lay in between. The CDR3 loop spans 14 amino acids. The CDR3 DNA sequence: TGTGCCAGCAGCTTAGCCCCCATCCAAGGGAAACTGTTTTTT. Protein: CASSLAPIQGKLFF.

The chain has TRBV2 and TRBJ1-4; no clear D gene. Trimming took off 2 bases at V and 7 bases at J, with 14 bases between the two ends. Germline lookup yields CDR1 SNHLY and CDR2 FYNNEI. The CDR3 covers 15 residues. CDR3 sequence reads: CASSERIPVGEKLFF. CDR3 nucleotides: TGTGCCAGCAGTGAAAGGATCCCCGTCGGTGAAAAACTGTTTTTT.

The rearrangement uses TRBV19 and TRBJ2-5, with no clear D. CDR3 length: 13 residues. V was trimmed by 5 bases and J by 5 bases, leaving 12 bases between them. Germline CDR1 reads LNHDA; CDR2 reads SQIVND (reference sequence). The CDR3 DNA reads as TGTGCCAGTAGTTCCAATTTGGGGGAGACCCAGTACTTC. It specifies CASSSNLGETQYF.